This TCR beta chain was identified in a study of naive and memory T cell subsets. Study outcomes and limitations: In CD4 and CD8 cells, diversity dropped from naive through EMRA. Possibly reflecting memory cells re-expressing CD45RA, a few larger clonotypes occurred in naive repertoires, especially CD8. Over 85% of naive TCR sequences appeared only once, unlike memory subsets. Expression changes during T cell differentiation may affect RNA-based TCR counts.

A note on this clonotype: Its target is not known.

Both TRBC1 and TRBC2 were covered by a beta constant-region primer of two equimolar oligonucleotides. The ligated cDNA underwent four PCR rounds using SP2 and nested alpha and beta constant-region primers. A 12-nucleotide UMI and the SP2 primer were added to the cDNA 3' end by oligonucleotide ligation. TCRdb reprocessed the UMI-ligation and nested PCR reads via MiXCR and lists one record per CDR3 protein. The sample consists of around 140,000 distinct CDR3 sequences, approximately 20% of them appearing once. Unmatched junction bases numbered 14, after V lost 6 bases and J lost 3 bases. This CDR3 has 16 amino acids. Germline V gives CDR1 MNHEY, CDR2 SVGEGT.

This sequence joins TRBV6-2 or TRBV6-3 and TRBJ2-7, with TRBD2 identical over 7 bases. The sequenced sample was naive CD8+ T cells from blood. The TCR comes from a human donor in good health. The CDR3 region has the DNA TGTGCCAGCAGCTTCTCCTCTAGCGGTCTCCGCTACGAGCAGTACTTC. Translation gives CASSFSSSGLRYEQYF.